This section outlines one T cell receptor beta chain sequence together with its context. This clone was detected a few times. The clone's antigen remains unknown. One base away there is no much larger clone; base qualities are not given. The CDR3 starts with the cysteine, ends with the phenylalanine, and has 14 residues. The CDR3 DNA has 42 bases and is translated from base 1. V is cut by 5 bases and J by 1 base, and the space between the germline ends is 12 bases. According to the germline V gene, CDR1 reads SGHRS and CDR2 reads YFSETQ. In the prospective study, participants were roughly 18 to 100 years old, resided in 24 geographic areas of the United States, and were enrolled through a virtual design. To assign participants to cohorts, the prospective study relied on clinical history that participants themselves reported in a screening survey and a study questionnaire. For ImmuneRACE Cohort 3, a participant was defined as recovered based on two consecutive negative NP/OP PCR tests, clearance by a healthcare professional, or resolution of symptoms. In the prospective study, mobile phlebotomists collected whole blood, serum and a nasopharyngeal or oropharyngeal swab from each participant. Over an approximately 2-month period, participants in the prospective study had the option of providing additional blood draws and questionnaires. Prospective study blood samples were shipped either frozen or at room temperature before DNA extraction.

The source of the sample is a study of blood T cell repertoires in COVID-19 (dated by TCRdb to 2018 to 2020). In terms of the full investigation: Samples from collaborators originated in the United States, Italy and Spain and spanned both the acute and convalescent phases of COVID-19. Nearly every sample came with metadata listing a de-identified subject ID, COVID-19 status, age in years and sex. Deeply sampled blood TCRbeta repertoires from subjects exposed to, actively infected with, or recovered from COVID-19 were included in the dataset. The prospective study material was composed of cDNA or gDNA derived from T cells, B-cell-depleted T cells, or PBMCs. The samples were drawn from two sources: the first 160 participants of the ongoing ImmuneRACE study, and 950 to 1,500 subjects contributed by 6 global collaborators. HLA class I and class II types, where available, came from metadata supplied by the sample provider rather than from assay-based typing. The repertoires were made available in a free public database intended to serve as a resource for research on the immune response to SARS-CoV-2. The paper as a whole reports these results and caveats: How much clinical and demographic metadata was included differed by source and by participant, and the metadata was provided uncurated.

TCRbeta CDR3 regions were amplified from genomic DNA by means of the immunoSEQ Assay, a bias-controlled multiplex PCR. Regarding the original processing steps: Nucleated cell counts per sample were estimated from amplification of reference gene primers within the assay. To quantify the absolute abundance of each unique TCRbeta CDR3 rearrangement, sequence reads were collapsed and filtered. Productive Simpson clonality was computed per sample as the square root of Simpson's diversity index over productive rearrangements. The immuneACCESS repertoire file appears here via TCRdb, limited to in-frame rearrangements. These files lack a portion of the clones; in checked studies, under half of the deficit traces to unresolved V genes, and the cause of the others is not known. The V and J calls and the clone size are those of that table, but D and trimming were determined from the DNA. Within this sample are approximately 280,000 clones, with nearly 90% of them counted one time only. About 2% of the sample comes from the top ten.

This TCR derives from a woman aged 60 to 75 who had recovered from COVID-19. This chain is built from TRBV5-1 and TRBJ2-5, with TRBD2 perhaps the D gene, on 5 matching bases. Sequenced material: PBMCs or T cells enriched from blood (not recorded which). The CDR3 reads CASRLPGIQETQYF. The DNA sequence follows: TGCGCCAGCAGATTGCCCGGGATCCAAGAGACCCAGTACTTC.